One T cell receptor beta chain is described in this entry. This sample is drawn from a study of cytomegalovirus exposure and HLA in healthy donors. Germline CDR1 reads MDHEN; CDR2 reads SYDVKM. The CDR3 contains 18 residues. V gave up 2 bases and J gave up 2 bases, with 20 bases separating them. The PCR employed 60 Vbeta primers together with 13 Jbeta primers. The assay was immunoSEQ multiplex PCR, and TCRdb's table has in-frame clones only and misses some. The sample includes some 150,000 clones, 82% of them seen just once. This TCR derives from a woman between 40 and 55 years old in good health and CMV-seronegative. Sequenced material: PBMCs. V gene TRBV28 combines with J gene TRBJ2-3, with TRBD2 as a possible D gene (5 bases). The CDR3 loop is CASSLSVGKRSYTDTQYF. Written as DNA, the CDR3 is TGTGCCAGCAGTTTAAGTGTGGGGAAGCGGAGCTACACAGATACGCAGTATTTT.